A selection of T cell receptor beta chains follows, all from one sample in a study of blood T cells in healthy people across ages. In TCRdb, the 5' RACE reads were re-called with MiXCR into one record per CDR3 protein. The sample includes 550,000 to 600,000 distinct CDR3 sequences, approximately 25% of them seen just once. The specimen was blood. These receptors all come from a woman in her 70s in good health. CDR3s include the opening cysteine and the closing phenylalanine or tryptophan. D genes are given only for firm matches. The size entry is marked missing in some rows and otherwise reads once, few, many or a size class.

V,D,size,J,DNA,CDR3
TRBV6-2/TRBV6-3,.,few,TRBJ1-1,TGTGCCAGCATGAACAACGAACCTGGGGGAGCTTTCTTT,CASMNNEPGGAFF
TRBV20-1,.,.,TRBJ2-3,TGCAGTGCTCAATTATGGACCAGCACAGATACGCAGTATTTT,CSAQLWTSTDTQYF
TRBV20-1,.,.,TRBJ1-4,TGCAGTGCTAGCGGAGGAACTAATGAAGAACTGTTTTTT,CSASGGTNEELFF
TRBV3-1,TRBD1,few,TRBJ1-2,TGTGCCAGCAGCCAAAATACAGGGGGGGGCTATGGCTACACCTTC,CASSQNTGGGYGYTF
TRBV7-8,TRBD1,.,TRBJ2-1,TGTGCCAGCAGCCCAAGGGTCGGGACAGGGTCTGAGCAGTTCTTC,CASSPRVGTGSEQFF
TRBV20-1,.,.,TRBJ2-7,TGCAGTGCTAAATCGGACAAGGGAAAGGCCGAGCAGTACTTC,CSAKSDKGKAEQYF
TRBV25-1,TRBD1,.,TRBJ2-5,TGTGCCAGCAGTGTGACAGGGGGCGGTTTGGGAGAGGCCCAGTACTTC,CASSVTGGGLGEAQYF
TRBV20-1,TRBD1,.,TRBJ2-7,TGCAGTGCTAGACAGACAGGGACCTACGAGCAGTACTTC,CSARQTGTYEQYF
TRBV5-1,.,.,TRBJ1-2,TGCGCCAGCAGCTTGGGGGCAGGGGCCAACTATGGCTACACCTTC,CASSLGAGANYGYTF
TRBV12-3/TRBV12-4,TRBD1,few,TRBJ1-6,TGTGCCAGCAGTGAAAGGACAGGGAGCTCCTATAATTCACCCCTCCACTTT,CASSERTGSSYNSPLHF
TRBV9,.,few,TRBJ2-5,TGTGCCAGCAGCTTCGGGGGGCACCAAGAGACCCAGTACTTC,CASSFGGHQETQYF
TRBV20-1,.,.,TRBJ1-2,TGCAGTGCTAGAGATACTTCAGGGGCAGGCTACACCTTC,CSARDTSGAGYTF
TRBV12-3/TRBV12-4,.,few,TRBJ1-2,TGTGCCAGCAGCCTAAGAGACAGCCTCGGTGGAGGCTACACCTTC,CASSLRDSLGGGYTF
TRBV6-1,TRBD1,.,TRBJ1-2,TGTGCCAGCAGTCCCTCATGGGCCCCCGGGACAGCCTCTAACTATGGCTACACCTTC,CASSPSWAPGTASNYGYTF
TRBV5-1,.,.,TRBJ1-1,TGCGCCAGCAGCTTGACAGGCCAGAACACTGAAGCTTTCTTT,CASSLTGQNTEAFF
TRBV6-2/TRBV6-3,.,.,TRBJ2-6,TGTGCCAGCAGTTTATATCGCGGTGGATCTGGGGCCAACGTCCTGACTTTC,CASSLYRGGSGANVLTF